This is a list of T cell receptor beta chains from one sample in a study of blood T cell repertoires in COVID-19. Measured with immunoSEQ multiplex PCR; TCRdb has only the in-frame clones, and not every one. The sample lists about 260,000 clones; approximately 84% were seen once. The source material was peripheral blood. The receptors here all came from a woman of 80 years or more with acute or convalescent COVID-19. The CDR3 runs from the conserved cysteine through the conserved F or W. The order of the fields is V gene, clone size, J gene, D gene, CDR3 DNA, CDR3 protein. The D gene is left open where the match is weak. The size field is filled for only some rows; it gives once, few, many or a size class.

V: TRBV28
size: few
J: TRBJ2-7
D: TRBD2
DNA: TGTGCCAGCACCGGACTAGCGGGAGTCTACGAGCAGTACTTC
CDR3: CASTGLAGVYEQYF

V: TRBV9
size: .
J: TRBJ2-2
D: TRBD2
DNA: TGTGCCAGCAGCGGAGGGACTAGCGGTAACACCGGGGAGCTGTTTTTT
CDR3: CASSGGTSGNTGELFF

V: TRBV7-3
size: .
J: TRBJ2-7
D: TRBD2
DNA: TGTGCCAGCAGCTTACTAGCGGGGTACGAGCAGTACTTC
CDR3: CASSLLAGYEQYF

V: TRBV4-2
size: .
J: TRBJ2-3
D: TRBD2
DNA: TGTGCCAGCAGCCGTGATAGCGGGGGGGCCTCAGATACGCAGTATTTT
CDR3: CASSRDSGGASDTQYF

V: TRBV18
size: .
J: TRBJ2-7
D: TRBD1
DNA: TGTGCCAGCTCACGAGGGGGACAGGTCTTGAACGAGCAGTACTTC
CDR3: CASSRGGQVLNEQYF

V: TRBV4-3
size: .
J: TRBJ1-6
D: TRBD1
DNA: TGCGCCAGCAGCCGGGTACCGGGACAGGGTCATTCACCCCTCCACTTT
CDR3: CASSRVPGQGHSPLHF

V: TRBV5-4
size: once
J: TRBJ1-4
D: TRBD1
DNA: TGTGCCAGCAGCTTCGCCACAGGGGGGAATGAAAAACTGTTTTTT
CDR3: CASSFATGGNEKLFF

V: TRBV19
size: .
J: TRBJ2-5
D: .
DNA: TGTGCCAGTAGTATTCATCAGACCCAGTACTTC
CDR3: CASSIHQTQYF

V: TRBV9
size: .
J: TRBJ2-1
D: .
DNA: TGTGCCAGCAGCGTAGGACTCGACAATGAGCAGTTCTTC
CDR3: CASSVGLDNEQFF

V: TRBV6-6
size: .
J: TRBJ1-5
D: .
DNA: TGTGCCAGCAGCTCTCCGGGGGGACAGCCCCAGCATTTT
CDR3: CASSSPGGQPQHF

V: TRBV29-1
size: once
J: TRBJ1-2
D: .
DNA: TGCAGCGTTGTTTTTTTTCAGGGCCGTCTTGGCTACACCTTC
CDR3: CSVVFFQGRLGYTF

V: TRBV11-2
size: .
J: TRBJ2-1
D: TRBD2
DNA: TGTGCCAGCAGCTTTATAGCGGGGAGCATCACCCATCACCAGTTCTTC
CDR3: CASSFIAGSITHHQFF

V: TRBV29-1
size: .
J: TRBJ1-3
D: .
DNA: TGCAGCGTTGAAGAGACCAGGCAAGGGGACACCATATATTTT
CDR3: CSVEETRQGDTIYF

V: TRBV4-2
size: .
J: TRBJ2-2
D: .
DNA: TGTGCCAGCAGCCAATTGCCGGGAGCTGGGGAGCTGTTTTTT
CDR3: CASSQLPGAGELFF

V: TRBV4-1
size: .
J: TRBJ1-6
D: .
DNA: TGCGCCAGCAGCCATCCCCGTTTTGGGGCCTTGGGGAATTCACCCCTCCACTTT
CDR3: CASSHPRFGALGNSPLHF

V: TRBV30
size: .
J: TRBJ1-5
D: .
DNA: TGTGCCTGGGGCAGGGCGACGCAGCCCCAGCATTTT
CDR3: CAWGRATQPQHF

V: TRBV6-5
size: .
J: TRBJ2-7
D: TRBD1
DNA: TGTGCCAGCAGTTCTCCGGGACAGGGCTCCTACGAGCAGTACTTC
CDR3: CASSSPGQGSYEQYF

V: TRBV7-2
size: .
J: TRBJ1-3
D: TRBD1
DNA: TGTGCCAGCAGCTTAGACAGGGGGCGCTTCGGAAACACCATATATTTT
CDR3: CASSLDRGRFGNTIYF

V: TRBV9
size: .
J: TRBJ2-2
D: .
DNA: TGTGCCAGCAGCGTAGTAGCTACCGGGGAGCTGTTTTTT
CDR3: CASSVVATGELFF

V: TRBV6-5
size: .
J: TRBJ1-2
D: TRBD1
DNA: TGTGCCAGCAGTCGGACAGGGGGTACCTATGGCTACACCTTC
CDR3: CASSRTGGTYGYTF

V: TRBV6-5
size: .
J: TRBJ2-5
D: .
DNA: TGTGCCAGCGTGGCGGGCGTTCTGGAGACCCAGTACTTC
CDR3: CASVAGVLETQYF

V: TRBV5-1
size: once
J: TRBJ2-1
D: TRBD2
DNA: TGCGCCAGCAGCTTCATGGCGGGAGACGGGTACAATGAGCAGTTCTTC
CDR3: CASSFMAGDGYNEQFF

V: TRBV3-1/TRBV3-2
size: .
J: TRBJ2-2
D: .
DNA: TGTGCCAGCAGCCGCACCGCGGGCTCGTTCTCGGGGGAGCTGTTTTTT
CDR3: CASSRTAGSFSGELFF

V: TRBV5-1
size: .
J: TRBJ2-7
D: TRBD1
DNA: TGCGCCAGCAGTCTTCCGGGACAGGGGTGGAACGAGCAGTACTTC
CDR3: CASSLPGQGWNEQYF

V: TRBV7-2
size: .
J: TRBJ1-1
D: .
DNA: TGTGCCAGCAGCCCTAGGGGGGGAAACACTGAAGCTTTCTTT
CDR3: CASSPRGGNTEAFF

V: TRBV7-2
size: .
J: TRBJ1-4
D: .
DNA: TGTGCCAGCAGCGCTTACGGGGCTAATGAAAAACTGTTTTTT
CDR3: CASSAYGANEKLFF

V: TRBV24-1
size: .
J: TRBJ1-2
D: .
DNA: TGTGCCACCAGTAAAACGGTACAGATCATAGGCTACACCTTC
CDR3: CATSKTVQIIGYTF

V: TRBV19
size: .
J: TRBJ1-3
D: .
DNA: TGTGCCAGTAGTAAAGTCGGGAGCTCTGGAAACACCATATATTTT
CDR3: CASSKVGSSGNTIYF

V: TRBV4-1
size: .
J: TRBJ2-7
D: .
DNA: TGCGCCAGCAGCCAAGATCTGCAGGGGGGATCCTACGAGCAGTACTTC
CDR3: CASSQDLQGGSYEQYF

V: TRBV3-1/TRBV3-2
size: .
J: TRBJ2-3
D: TRBD2
DNA: TGTGCCAGCAGCGCCGGGACTAGCGGAAACACAGATACGCAGTATTTT
CDR3: CASSAGTSGNTDTQYF

V: TRBV4-3
size: .
J: TRBJ2-7
D: .
DNA: TGCGCCAGCAGCCAAGGTCCGAGCTACGAGCAGTACTTC
CDR3: CASSQGPSYEQYF